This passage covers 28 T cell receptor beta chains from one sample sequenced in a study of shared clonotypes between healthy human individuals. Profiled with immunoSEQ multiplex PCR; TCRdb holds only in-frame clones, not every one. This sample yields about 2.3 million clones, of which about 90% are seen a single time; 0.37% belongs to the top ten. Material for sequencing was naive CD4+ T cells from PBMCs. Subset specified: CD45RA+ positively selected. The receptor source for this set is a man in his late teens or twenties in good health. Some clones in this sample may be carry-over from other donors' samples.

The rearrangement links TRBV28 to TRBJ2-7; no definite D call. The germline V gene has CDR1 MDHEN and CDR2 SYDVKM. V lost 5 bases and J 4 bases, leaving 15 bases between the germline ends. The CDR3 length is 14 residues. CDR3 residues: CASSPRLTAYEQYF. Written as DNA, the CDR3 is TGTGCCAGCAGTCCAAGATTAACAGCATACGAGCAGTACTTC.

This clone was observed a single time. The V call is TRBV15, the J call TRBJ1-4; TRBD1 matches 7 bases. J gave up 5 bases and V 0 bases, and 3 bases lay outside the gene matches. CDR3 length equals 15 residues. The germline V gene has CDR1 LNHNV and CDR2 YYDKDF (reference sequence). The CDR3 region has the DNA TGTGCCACCAGCAGAGACGGCAGGGGGAATGAAAAACTGTTTTTT. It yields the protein CATSRDGRGNEKLFF.

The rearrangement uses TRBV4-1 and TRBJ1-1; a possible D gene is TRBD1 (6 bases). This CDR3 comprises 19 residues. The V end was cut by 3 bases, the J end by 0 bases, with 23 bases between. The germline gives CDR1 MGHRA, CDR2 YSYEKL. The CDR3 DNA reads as TGCGCCAGCAGCCAGGCGGGGGGGCGGGGTAGTAGAATGAACACTGAAGCTTTCTTT. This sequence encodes CASSQAGGRGSRMNTEAFF.

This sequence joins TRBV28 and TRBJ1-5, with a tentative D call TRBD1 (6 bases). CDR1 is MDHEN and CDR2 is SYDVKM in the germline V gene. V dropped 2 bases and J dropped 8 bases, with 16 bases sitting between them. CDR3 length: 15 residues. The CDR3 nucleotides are TGTGCCAGCAGTTTACGGACAACAGGGATTAAGCCCCAGCATTTT. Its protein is CASSLRTTGIKPQHF.

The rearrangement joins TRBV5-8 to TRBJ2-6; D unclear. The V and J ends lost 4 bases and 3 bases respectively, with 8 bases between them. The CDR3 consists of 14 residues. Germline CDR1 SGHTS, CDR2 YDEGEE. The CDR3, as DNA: TGTGCCAGCAGCGATCTGGGTGGGGCCAACGTCCTGACTTTC. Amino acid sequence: CASSDLGGANVLTF.

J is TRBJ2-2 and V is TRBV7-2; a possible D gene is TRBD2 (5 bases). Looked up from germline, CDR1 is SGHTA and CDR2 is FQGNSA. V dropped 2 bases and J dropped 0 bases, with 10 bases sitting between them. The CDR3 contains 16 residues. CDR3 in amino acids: CASSLFPGSNTGELFF. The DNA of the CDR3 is TGTGCCAGCAGCTTATTTCCGGGATCGAACACCGGGGAGCTGTTTTTT.

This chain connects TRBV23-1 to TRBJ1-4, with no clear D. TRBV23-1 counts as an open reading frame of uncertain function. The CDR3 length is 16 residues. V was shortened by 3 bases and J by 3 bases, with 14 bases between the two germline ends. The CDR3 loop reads CASSHVIQAANEKLFF. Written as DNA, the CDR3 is TGCGCCAGCAGTCACGTTATTCAAGCAGCTAATGAAAAACTGTTTTTT.

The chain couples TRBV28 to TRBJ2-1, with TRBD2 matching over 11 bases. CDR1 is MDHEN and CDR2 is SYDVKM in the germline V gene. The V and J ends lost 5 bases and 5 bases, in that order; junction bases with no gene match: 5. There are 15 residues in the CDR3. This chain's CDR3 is CASSDSGRANNEQFF. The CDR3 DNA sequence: TGTGCCAGCAGTGATAGCGGGAGGGCAAACAATGAGCAGTTCTTC.

CDR3 region: CASSYETGATNEKLFF. CDR3 in DNA: TGTGCCAGCAGTTACGAGACAGGGGCTACTAATGAAAAACTGTTTTTT. The chain employs TRBV6-6 and TRBJ1-4; 8 positions agree with TRBD1. The CDR3 consists of 16 residues. V lost 2 bases, J lost 2 bases, and 4 bases stayed unmatched. CDR1 and CDR2 from the germline V gene are MNHNY and SVGAGI (reference sequence).

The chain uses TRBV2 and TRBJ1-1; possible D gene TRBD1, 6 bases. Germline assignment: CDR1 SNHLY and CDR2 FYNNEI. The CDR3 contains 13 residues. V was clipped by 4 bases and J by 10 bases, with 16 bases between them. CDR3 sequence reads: CASSAGATGGAFF. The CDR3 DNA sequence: TGTGCCAGCAGTGCTGGCGCGACAGGTGGAGCTTTCTTT. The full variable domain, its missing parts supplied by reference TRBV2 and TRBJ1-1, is EPEVTQTPSHQVTQMGQEVILRCVPISNHLYFYWYRQILGQKVEFLVSFYNNEISEKSEIFDDQFSVERPDGSNFTLKIRSTKLEDSAMYFCASSAGATGGAFFGQGTRLTVV.

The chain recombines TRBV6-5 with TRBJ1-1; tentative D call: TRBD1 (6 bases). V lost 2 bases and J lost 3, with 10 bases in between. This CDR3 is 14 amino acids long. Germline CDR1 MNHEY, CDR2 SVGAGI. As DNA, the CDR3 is TGTGCCAGCAGTTACAGGGGGATGGACACTGAAGCTTTCTTT. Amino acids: CASSYRGMDTEAFF.

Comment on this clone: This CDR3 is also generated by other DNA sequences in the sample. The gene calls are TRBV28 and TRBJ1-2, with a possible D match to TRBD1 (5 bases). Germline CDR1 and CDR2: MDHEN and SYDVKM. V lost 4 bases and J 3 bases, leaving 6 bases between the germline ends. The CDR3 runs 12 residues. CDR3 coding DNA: TGTGCCAGCAGTTGGGGCGACTATGGCTACACCTTC. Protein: CASSWGDYGYTF.

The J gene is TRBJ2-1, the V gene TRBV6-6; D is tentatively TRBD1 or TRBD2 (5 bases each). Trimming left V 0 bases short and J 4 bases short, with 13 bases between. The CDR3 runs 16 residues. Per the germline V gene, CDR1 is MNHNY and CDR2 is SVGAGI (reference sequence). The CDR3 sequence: CASSYSSGRAYNEQFF. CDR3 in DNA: TGTGCCAGCAGTTACTCATCAGGGAGAGCTTACAATGAGCAGTTCTTC.

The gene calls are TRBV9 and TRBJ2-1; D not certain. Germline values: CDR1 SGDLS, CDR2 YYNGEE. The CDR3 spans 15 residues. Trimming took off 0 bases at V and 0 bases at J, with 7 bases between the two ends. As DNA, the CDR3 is TGTGCCAGCAGCGTAGCTAGGGCCTCCTACAATGAGCAGTTCTTC. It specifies CASSVARASYNEQFF.

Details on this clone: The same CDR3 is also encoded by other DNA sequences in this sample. The DNA of the CDR3 is TGCGCCAGCAGCCTCGTGTGGGGGAACACTGAAGCTTTCTTT. It yields the protein CASSLVWGNTEAFF. V gene TRBV5-1 combines with J gene TRBJ1-1; D is undetermined. V lost 4 bases, J lost 1 base, and 11 bases lay in between. CDR1 is SGHRS, CDR2 YFSETQ, per germline. CDR3 length: 14 amino acids.

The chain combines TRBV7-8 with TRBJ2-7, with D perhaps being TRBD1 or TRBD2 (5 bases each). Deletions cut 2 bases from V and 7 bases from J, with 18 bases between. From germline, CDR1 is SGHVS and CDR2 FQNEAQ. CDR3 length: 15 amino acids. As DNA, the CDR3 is TGTGCCAGCAGCTTAATACCCGGGACCGCCAGGGAGCAGTACTTC. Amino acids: CASSLIPGTAREQYF.

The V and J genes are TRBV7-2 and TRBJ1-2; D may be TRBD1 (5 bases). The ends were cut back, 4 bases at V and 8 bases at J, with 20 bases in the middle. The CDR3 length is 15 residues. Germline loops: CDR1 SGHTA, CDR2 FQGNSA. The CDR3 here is CASSSPRGTGRGYTF. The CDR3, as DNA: TGTGCCAGCAGCTCTCCCCGCGGGACCGGTCGGGGCTACACCTTC.

The CDR3 bases are TGTGCCAGCAGGCGGACAGGCTACACGTACAATCAGCCCCAGCATTTT. Its translation: CASRRTGYTYNQPQHF. The J gene is TRBJ1-5, the V gene TRBV28, with 7 bases identical to TRBD1. The CDR3 spans 16 residues. The trim removed 6 bases at V and 3 bases at J, leaving 11 bases unmatched. Germline-derived CDR1 and CDR2 are MDHEN and SYDVKM.

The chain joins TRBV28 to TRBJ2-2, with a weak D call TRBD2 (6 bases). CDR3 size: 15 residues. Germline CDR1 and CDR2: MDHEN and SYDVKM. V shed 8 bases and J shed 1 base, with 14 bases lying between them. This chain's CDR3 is CASGGTVRNTGELFF. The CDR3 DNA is TGTGCCAGCGGCGGGACGGTGCGGAACACCGGGGAGCTGTTTTTT. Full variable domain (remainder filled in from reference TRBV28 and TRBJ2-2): DVKVTQSSRYLVKRTGEKVFLECVQDMDHENMFWYRQDPGLGLRLIYFSYDVKMKEKGDIPEGYSVSREKKERFSLILESASTNQTSMYLCASGGTVRNTGELFFGEGSRLTVL.

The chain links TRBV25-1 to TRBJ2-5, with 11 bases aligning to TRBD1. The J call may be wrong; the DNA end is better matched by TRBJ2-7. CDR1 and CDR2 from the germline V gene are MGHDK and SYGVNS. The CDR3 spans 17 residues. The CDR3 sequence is CASSALFRDRGNYEQYF. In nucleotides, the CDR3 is TGTGCCAGCAGTGCTTTGTTCCGGGACAGGGGGAACTACGAGCAGTACTTC.

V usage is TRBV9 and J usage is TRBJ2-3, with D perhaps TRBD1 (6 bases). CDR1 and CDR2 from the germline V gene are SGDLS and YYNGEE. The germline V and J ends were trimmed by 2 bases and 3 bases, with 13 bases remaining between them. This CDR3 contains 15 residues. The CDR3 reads CASSVRGSYTDTQYF. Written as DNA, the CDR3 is TGTGCCAGCAGCGTCAGGGGTTCTTATACAGATACGCAGTATTTT.

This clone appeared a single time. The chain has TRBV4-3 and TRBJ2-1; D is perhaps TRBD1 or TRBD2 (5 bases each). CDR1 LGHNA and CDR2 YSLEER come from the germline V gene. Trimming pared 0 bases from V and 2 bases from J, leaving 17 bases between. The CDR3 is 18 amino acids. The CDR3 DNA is TGCGCCAGCAGCCAAGATCCTTTCGGGACGGATCCCTACAATGAGCAGTTCTTC. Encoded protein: CASSQDPFGTDPYNEQFF.

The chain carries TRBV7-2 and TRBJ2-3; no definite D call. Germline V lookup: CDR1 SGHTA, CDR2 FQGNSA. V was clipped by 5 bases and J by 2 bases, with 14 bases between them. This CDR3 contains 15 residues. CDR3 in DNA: TGTGCCAGCAGCCAAATGGGCGGCCCCACAGATACGCAGTATTTT. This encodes CASSQMGGPTDTQYF.

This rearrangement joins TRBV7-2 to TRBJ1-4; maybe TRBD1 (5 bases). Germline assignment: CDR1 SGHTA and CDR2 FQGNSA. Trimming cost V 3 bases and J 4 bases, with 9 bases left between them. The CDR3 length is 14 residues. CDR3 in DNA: TGTGCCAGCAGCTTCGGGGGTGTTAATGAAAAACTGTTTTTT. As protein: CASSFGGVNEKLFF.

The chain's CDR3 is CASTGQGGTGELFF. As DNA, the CDR3 is TGTGCCAGTACAGGGCAGGGCGGCACCGGGGAGCTGTTTTTT. The chain uses TRBV19 and TRBJ2-2; maybe TRBD1 (5 bases). Trimming took off 7 bases at V and 4 bases at J, with 13 bases between the two ends. Germline assignment: CDR1 LNHDA and CDR2 SQIVND (reference sequence). The CDR3 is made up of 14 amino acids.

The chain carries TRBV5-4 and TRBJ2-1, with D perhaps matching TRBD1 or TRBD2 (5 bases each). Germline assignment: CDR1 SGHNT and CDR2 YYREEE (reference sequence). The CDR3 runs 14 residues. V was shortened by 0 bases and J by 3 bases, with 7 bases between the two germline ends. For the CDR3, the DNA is TGTGCCAGCAGCTTGGTGGGGGTCTACAATGAGCAGTTCTTC. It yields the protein CASSLVGVYNEQFF.

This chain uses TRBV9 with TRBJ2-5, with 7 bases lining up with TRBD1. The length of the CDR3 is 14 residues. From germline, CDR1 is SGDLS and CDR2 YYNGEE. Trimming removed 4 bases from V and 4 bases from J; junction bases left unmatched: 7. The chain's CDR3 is CASSTRAGGETQYF. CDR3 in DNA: TGTGCCAGCAGCACCAGAGCAGGGGGAGAGACCCAGTACTTC.

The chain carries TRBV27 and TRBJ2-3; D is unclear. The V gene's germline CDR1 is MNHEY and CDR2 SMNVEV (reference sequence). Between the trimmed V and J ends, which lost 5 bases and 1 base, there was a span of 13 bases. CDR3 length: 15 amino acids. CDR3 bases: TGTGCCAGCAGTGCTACTCGCTGGGGCACAGATACGCAGTATTTT. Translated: CASSATRWGTDTQYF.